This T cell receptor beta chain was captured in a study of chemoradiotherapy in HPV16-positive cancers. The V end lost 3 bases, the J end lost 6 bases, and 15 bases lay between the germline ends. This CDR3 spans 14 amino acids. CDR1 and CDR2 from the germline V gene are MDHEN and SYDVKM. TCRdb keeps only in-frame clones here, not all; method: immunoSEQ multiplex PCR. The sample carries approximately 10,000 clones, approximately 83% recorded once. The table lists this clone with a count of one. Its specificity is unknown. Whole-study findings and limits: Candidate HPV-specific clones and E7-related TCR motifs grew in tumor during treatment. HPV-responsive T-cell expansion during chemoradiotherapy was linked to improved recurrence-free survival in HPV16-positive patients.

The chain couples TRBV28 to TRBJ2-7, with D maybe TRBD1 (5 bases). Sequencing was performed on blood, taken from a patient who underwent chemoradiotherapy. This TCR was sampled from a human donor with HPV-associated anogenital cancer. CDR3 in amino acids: CASSFLGRRSEQYF. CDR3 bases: TGTGCCAGCAGTTTTTTGGGGCGAAGGTCCGAGCAGTACTTC. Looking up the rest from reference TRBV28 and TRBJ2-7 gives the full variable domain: DVKVTQSSRYLVKRTGEKVFLECVQDMDHENMFWYRQDPGLGLRLIYFSYDVKMKEKGDIPEGYSVSREKKERFSLILESASTNQTSMYLCASSFLGRRSEQYFGPGTRLTVT.